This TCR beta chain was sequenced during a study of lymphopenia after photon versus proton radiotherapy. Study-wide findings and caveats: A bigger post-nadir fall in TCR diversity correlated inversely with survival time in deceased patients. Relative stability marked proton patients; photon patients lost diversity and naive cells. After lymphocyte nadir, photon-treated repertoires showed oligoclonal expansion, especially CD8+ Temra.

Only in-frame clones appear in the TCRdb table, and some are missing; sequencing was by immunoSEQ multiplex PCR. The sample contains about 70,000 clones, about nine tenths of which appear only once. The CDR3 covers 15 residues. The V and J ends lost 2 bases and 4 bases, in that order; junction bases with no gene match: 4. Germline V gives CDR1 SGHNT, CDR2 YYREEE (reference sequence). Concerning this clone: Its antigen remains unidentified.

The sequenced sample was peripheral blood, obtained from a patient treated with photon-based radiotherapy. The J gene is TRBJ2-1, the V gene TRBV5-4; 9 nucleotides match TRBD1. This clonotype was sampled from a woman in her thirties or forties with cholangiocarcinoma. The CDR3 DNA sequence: TGTGCCAGCAGCTTTCCCGGGACAGGGTACAATGAGCAGTTCTTC. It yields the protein CASSFPGTGYNEQFF.